The 4 T cell receptor beta chains below come from one sample, sequenced in a study of blood T cell repertoires in COVID-19. The data were produced by immunoSEQ multiplex PCR, yet TCRdb's version contains in-frame clones alone and is incomplete. The table has about 41,000 clones, about four fifths seen once. The specimen was peripheral blood. Every receptor here comes from a woman older than 75 with active or convalescent COVID-19.

The chain employs TRBV11-2 and TRBJ2-5; a possible D gene is TRBD2 (5 bases). V was trimmed by 4 bases and J by 4 bases, leaving 13 bases between them. In germline, CDR1 is SGHAT, CDR2 FQNNGV. The CDR3 covers 14 residues. The CDR3 bases are TGTGCCAGCAGCTATGGAGGTGGGGTAGAGACCCAGTACTTC. As protein: CASSYGGGVETQYF. The whole variable domain, filled in from reference TRBV11-2 and TRBJ2-5, reads EAGVAQSPRYKIIEKRQSVAFWCNPISGHATLYWYQQILGQGPKLLIQFQNNGVVDDSQLPKDRFSAERLKGVDSTLKIQPAKLEDSAVYLCASSYGGGVETQYFGPGTRLLVL.

The rearrangement links TRBV30 to TRBJ2-7, with D maybe TRBD1 (5 bases). Germline V gene lookup returns CDR1 GTSNPN and CDR2 SVGIG (reference sequence). There are 11 residues in the CDR3. V was clipped by 7 bases and J by 1 base, with 8 bases between them. The CDR3 reads CASTDSYEQYF. CDR3 coding DNA: TGTGCCTCGACAGATTCCTACGAGCAGTACTTC.

V is TRBV28 and J is TRBJ2-7, with TRBD2 as a possible D gene (6 bases). Germline assignment: CDR1 MDHEN and CDR2 SYDVKM. There are 15 residues in the CDR3. V was clipped by 4 bases and J by 0 bases, with 13 bases between them. The CDR3 DNA is TGTGCCAGCAGTTCCATGGGCGGGACCTCCTACGAGCAGTACTTC. Translated: CASSSMGGTSYEQYF.

This sequence joins TRBV25-1 and TRBJ2-7; 7 bases are a match to TRBD2. The CDR3 loop spans 12 amino acids. The junction had 1 base not matched to a gene; V was cut back by 6 bases and J by 2 bases. CDR1 and CDR2 from the germline V gene are MGHDK and SYGVNS. CDR3 nucleotides: TGTGCCAGCAGCGGACTAGCCTACGAGCAGTACTTC. Translation: CASSGLAYEQYF.